The rows below give T cell receptor beta chains drawn from one sample of a study of T cell responses to AZD1222 COVID-19 vaccine. Measured with immunoSEQ multiplex PCR; TCRdb has only the in-frame clones, and not every one. The table lists around 110,000 clones, around nine tenths of them singletons. Sequenced material: peripheral blood, taken on day 0 of AZD1222 vaccination. Every receptor here comes from an adult in good health. Each CDR3 is given with its conserved first and last residue. Fields, in order: V gene, clone size, D gene, J gene, CDR3 DNA, CDR3 protein. A D gene is named only where the DNA matches it firmly. Clone size is stated in some rows and not others, as once, few, many or a class when expanded.

v_gene: TRBV5-5; abundance: NA; d_gene: TRBD2; j_gene: TRBJ2-2; CDR3nt: TGTGCCAGCAGCTTGTTTCGCGGGGGGAACACCGGGGAGCTGTTTTTT; CDR3aa: CASSLFRGGNTGELFF
v_gene: TRBV30; abundance: NA; d_gene: TRBD1; j_gene: TRBJ2-5; CDR3nt: TGTGCCTGGAGACCGGGGACAGGGGGTCAAGAGACCCAGTACTTC; CDR3aa: CAWRPGTGGQETQYF
v_gene: TRBV11-2; abundance: NA; d_gene: TRBD2; j_gene: TRBJ2-3; CDR3nt: TGTGCCAGCAGTTCAAAACTAGCGGGGGAGCACTTGGCGCAGTATTTT; CDR3aa: CASSSKLAGEHLAQYF
v_gene: TRBV9; abundance: once; d_gene: NA; j_gene: TRBJ1-4; CDR3nt: TGTGCCAGCAGAGTCAGCCAAAGGGTTTGTAATGAAAAACTGTTTTTT; CDR3aa: CASRVSQRVCNEKLFF
v_gene: TRBV7-2; abundance: NA; d_gene: NA; j_gene: TRBJ1-2; CDR3nt: TGTGCCAGCAGCTTTCAACAGCTTGGCTACACCTTC; CDR3aa: CASSFQQLGYTF
v_gene: TRBV29-1; abundance: NA; d_gene: NA; j_gene: TRBJ1-1; CDR3nt: TGCAGCGGAGGGGTCAGGGGGAACACTGAAGCTTTCTTT; CDR3aa: CSGGVRGNTEAFF
v_gene: TRBV11-2; abundance: NA; d_gene: TRBD1; j_gene: TRBJ2-6; CDR3nt: TGTGCCAGCAGCTTATGGGATGATTCGGGACAGAGTTTC; CDR3aa: CASSLWDDSGQSF
v_gene: TRBV30; abundance: NA; d_gene: NA; j_gene: TRBJ1-5; CDR3nt: TGTGCCTGGAGTCGGGGAAGGGTTAGCAATCAGCCCCAGCATTTT; CDR3aa: CAWSRGRVSNQPQHF
v_gene: TRBV24-1; abundance: once; d_gene: NA; j_gene: TRBJ2-7; CDR3nt: TGTGCCACCAGTGAGGATAAAACGGGGCCCTTCTCCTACGAGCAGTACTTC; CDR3aa: CATSEDKTGPFSYEQYF
v_gene: TRBV5-5; abundance: NA; d_gene: TRBD1; j_gene: TRBJ2-5; CDR3nt: TGTGCCAGCAGCTTCACAGGGGGGTCCGGGGCCCAGTACTTC; CDR3aa: CASSFTGGSGAQYF
v_gene: TRBV14; abundance: NA; d_gene: NA; j_gene: TRBJ2-3; CDR3nt: TGTGCCAGCAGCCACAATCGGGATACGCAGTATTTT; CDR3aa: CASSHNRDTQYF
v_gene: TRBV3-1/TRBV3-2; abundance: NA; d_gene: NA; j_gene: TRBJ2-3; CDR3nt: TGTGCCAGCAGCCAAGGGGACGCCACAGATACGCAGTATTTT; CDR3aa: CASSQGDATDTQYF
v_gene: TRBV11-3; abundance: once; d_gene: NA; j_gene: TRBJ2-2; CDR3nt: TGTGCCAGCAGCTTAGAGTCCCTCGGCGGGGCCGGGGAGCTGTTTTTT; CDR3aa: CASSLESLGGAGELFF
v_gene: TRBV6-5; abundance: NA; d_gene: NA; j_gene: TRBJ2-1; CDR3nt: TGTGCCAGCAGTTACTCCTCTGGCGGAATAACCCTTTTCTTC; CDR3aa: CASSYSSGGITLFF
v_gene: TRBV10-2; abundance: NA; d_gene: NA; j_gene: TRBJ2-2; CDR3nt: TGCGCCAGCAGTGAAGATCCACTGAGTGTCGGGGAGCTGTTTTTT; CDR3aa: CASSEDPLSVGELFF
v_gene: TRBV6-5; abundance: NA; d_gene: NA; j_gene: TRBJ1-2; CDR3nt: TGTGCCAGCAGCTTCGGGGCAGGGACGCTTTATGGCTACACCTTC; CDR3aa: CASSFGAGTLYGYTF
v_gene: TRBV11-2; abundance: NA; d_gene: NA; j_gene: TRBJ2-3; CDR3nt: TGTGCCAGCAGCTTAATCGGTACAGATACGCAGTATTTT; CDR3aa: CASSLIGTDTQYF
v_gene: TRBV11-2; abundance: NA; d_gene: TRBD2; j_gene: TRBJ2-1; CDR3nt: TGTGCCAGCAGCATACTCGGACTAGACTCCTACAATGAGCAGTTCTTC; CDR3aa: CASSILGLDSYNEQFF
v_gene: TRBV5-4; abundance: few; d_gene: NA; j_gene: TRBJ2-2; CDR3nt: TGTGCCAGCAGCTTGGGAGGGGCCATTTACACCGGGGAGCTGTTTTTT; CDR3aa: CASSLGGAIYTGELFF
v_gene: TRBV12-3/TRBV12-4; abundance: NA; d_gene: NA; j_gene: TRBJ1-6; CDR3nt: TGTGCCAGCAGTTTTTTAAGAAATTCACCCCTCCACTTT; CDR3aa: CASSFLRNSPLHF
v_gene: TRBV12-3/TRBV12-4; abundance: NA; d_gene: NA; j_gene: TRBJ1-1; CDR3nt: TGTGCCAGCAGTGGGATCAGGGACACTGAAGCTTTCTTT; CDR3aa: CASSGIRDTEAFF
v_gene: TRBV12-1; abundance: NA; d_gene: NA; j_gene: TRBJ2-7; CDR3nt: TGTGCCAGCAGCTCCTACGATCCGGCCTACGAGCAGTACTTC; CDR3aa: CASSSYDPAYEQYF
v_gene: TRBV12-3/TRBV12-4; abundance: NA; d_gene: TRBD1; j_gene: TRBJ2-1; CDR3nt: TGTGCCAGCAGCGACAGGGTAGAGCAGTTCTTC; CDR3aa: CASSDRVEQFF
v_gene: TRBV24-1; abundance: NA; d_gene: NA; j_gene: TRBJ2-2; CDR3nt: TGTGCCCCCTCGGGCCCGAACACCGGGGAGCTGTTTTTT; CDR3aa: CAPSGPNTGELFF
v_gene: TRBV10-3; abundance: NA; d_gene: TRBD1; j_gene: TRBJ2-7; CDR3nt: TGTGCCACCTCGGACAGGGCTTACGAGCAGTACTTC; CDR3aa: CATSDRAYEQYF
v_gene: TRBV9; abundance: NA; d_gene: TRBD1; j_gene: TRBJ1-1; CDR3nt: TGTGCCAGCAGCGTAGGGTCAGGGGGCGCGGGGACTGAAGCTTTCTTT; CDR3aa: CASSVGSGGAGTEAFF
v_gene: TRBV5-1; abundance: NA; d_gene: NA; j_gene: TRBJ2-5; CDR3nt: TGCGCCAGCAGCTTGGTCGGCTTACAAGAGACCCAGTACTTC; CDR3aa: CASSLVGLQETQYF
v_gene: TRBV15; abundance: NA; d_gene: NA; j_gene: TRBJ1-2; CDR3nt: TGTGCCACCAGCAGAGATAAACAGTTCTATGGCTACACCTTC; CDR3aa: CATSRDKQFYGYTF
v_gene: TRBV28; abundance: NA; d_gene: NA; j_gene: TRBJ1-1; CDR3nt: TGTGCCAGCAGACGCGAGAGAGGTTTCAACAGTGGGGTCTTT; CDR3aa: CASRRERGFNSGVF
v_gene: TRBV30; abundance: NA; d_gene: NA; j_gene: TRBJ2-5; CDR3nt: TGTGCCTGGAGTATGAGGGGGTCGAGAGAGACCCAGTACTTC; CDR3aa: CAWSMRGSRETQYF
v_gene: TRBV7-8; abundance: NA; d_gene: NA; j_gene: TRBJ1-1; CDR3nt: TGTGCCAGCAGCCCACTGGACGGGACGAACACTGAAGCTTTCTTT; CDR3aa: CASSPLDGTNTEAFF
v_gene: TRBV7-9; abundance: NA; d_gene: NA; j_gene: TRBJ2-2; CDR3nt: TGTGCCAGCAGCCCAAACTTGGGCGGGGAGCTGTTTTTT; CDR3aa: CASSPNLGGELFF
v_gene: TRBV5-6; abundance: NA; d_gene: TRBD2; j_gene: TRBJ2-7; CDR3nt: TGTGCCAGCAGCTTCAGACTAGCGGGGGGGGACGAGCAGTACTTC; CDR3aa: CASSFRLAGGDEQYF
v_gene: TRBV2; abundance: NA; d_gene: NA; j_gene: TRBJ1-1; CDR3nt: TGTGCCAGCAGTTTGGAGGGATCCACTGAAGCTTTCTTT; CDR3aa: CASSLEGSTEAFF
v_gene: TRBV27; abundance: NA; d_gene: NA; j_gene: TRBJ1-5; CDR3nt: TGTGCCAGCAGTTTACTAGGGGCGGATCAGCCCCAGCATTTT; CDR3aa: CASSLLGADQPQHF
v_gene: TRBV3-1/TRBV3-2; abundance: NA; d_gene: NA; j_gene: TRBJ1-2; CDR3nt: TGTGCCAGCAGCCTCCAAAAAGGGACAACCGGCTACACCTTC; CDR3aa: CASSLQKGTTGYTF
v_gene: TRBV7-2; abundance: NA; d_gene: NA; j_gene: TRBJ1-4; CDR3nt: TGTGCCAGCAGCCAAGGGGTTCTGACAACTAATGAAAAACTGTTTTTT; CDR3aa: CASSQGVLTTNEKLFF
v_gene: TRBV7-9; abundance: NA; d_gene: NA; j_gene: TRBJ2-5; CDR3nt: TGTGCCAGCAGCATACAGGCCCAAGAGACCCAGTACTTC; CDR3aa: CASSIQAQETQYF
v_gene: TRBV29-1; abundance: NA; d_gene: NA; j_gene: TRBJ1-2; CDR3nt: TGCAGCGTTGATGAGCCCCAGGGCTACACCTTC; CDR3aa: CSVDEPQGYTF
v_gene: TRBV7-8; abundance: NA; d_gene: NA; j_gene: TRBJ1-5; CDR3nt: TGTGCCAGCAGCCGATCGTCGAATGATCAGCCCCAGCATTTT; CDR3aa: CASSRSSNDQPQHF